This T cell receptor (beta chain) is from a study of cytomegalovirus exposure and HLA in healthy donors. Trimming cost V 2 bases and J 9 bases; bases outside gene matches: 4. The length of the CDR3 is 14 residues. Germline V lookup: CDR1 SGHDT, CDR2 YYEEEE. The PCR employed 60 Vbeta primers together with 13 Jbeta primers. Method: immunoSEQ multiplex PCR; TCRdb's copy keeps in-frame clones and lacks some. The table has under 300,000 clones, about nine tenths seen once. The rearrangement joins TRBV5-6 to TRBJ2-4; 11 bases match TRBD1. The clonotype originates from a girl aged 2 to 9 in good health and CMV-seronegative. Sequencing was done on a sample of PBMCs. The CDR3 region is CASSFGDRGFIQYF. The CDR3 coding sequence is TGTGCCAGCAGCTTTGGGGACAGGGGGTTCATTCAGTACTTC.